Shown below are 32 T cell receptor beta chains from a single sample sequenced in a study of OX40 agonist ivuxolimab in advanced cancers. Here immunoSEQ multiplex PCR was the method, and the copy in TCRdb shows in-frame clones only, minus some. The repertoire holds about 93,000 clones, with 94% as singletons. The sequences come from CD4+ or CD8+ T cells sorted from blood, collected in a trial of the OX40 agonist ivuxolimab. All receptors come from an adult with an advanced solid tumor such as melanoma, head and neck, liver or kidney cancer.

J is TRBJ1-2 and V is TRBV4-1; perhaps TRBD1 as D (5 bases). V was cut by 0 bases and J by 3 bases, with 8 bases left in between. Germline CDR1 MGHRA, CDR2 YSYEKL. The CDR3 is 14 amino acids. The CDR3 DNA is TGCGCCAGCAGCCAAGACAGGGAGGACTATGGCTACACCTTC. This codes for CASSQDREDYGYTF.

The V and J genes are TRBV27 and TRBJ2-5; D not certain. Per germline, CDR1 MNHEY and CDR2 SMNVEV (reference sequence). CDR3 length equals 14 residues. V gave up 5 bases and J gave up 5 bases, with 15 bases separating them. CDR3 sequence reads: CASSQLRMGETQYF. In DNA form, the CDR3 reads TGTGCCAGCAGTCAACTTCGGATGGGGGAGACCCAGTACTTC.

The gene calls are TRBV4-2 and TRBJ1-5, with D possibly TRBD1 on 5 matching bases. Germline values: CDR1 LGHNA, CDR2 YNFKEQ. Trimming pared 1 base from V and 2 bases from J, leaving 9 bases between. This CDR3 is built from 15 residues. DNA for the CDR3: TGTGCCAGCAGCCAAGGGGTACAGGGCAATCAGCCCCAGCATTTT. Translated, it gives CASSQGVQGNQPQHF.

This rearrangement joins TRBV9 to TRBJ1-2, with TRBD1 matching 10 bases. The germline gives CDR1 SGDLS, CDR2 YYNGEE. The V segment lost 0 bases and the J segment 3 bases; nucleotides outside the gene matches: 2. The CDR3 sequence is 15 residues long. The CDR3 is CASSVGDRGYYGYTF. The CDR3 region has the DNA TGTGCCAGCAGCGTAGGGGACAGGGGTTACTATGGCTACACCTTC.

This clone turned up a few times. This sequence joins TRBV7-2 and TRBJ2-3; D may match TRBD1 or TRBD2 (5 bases each). V was pared by 1 base and J by 1 base, with 12 bases between. The CDR3 sequence is 16 residues long. The germline V gene has CDR1 SGHTA and CDR2 FQGNSA. CDR3 DNA: TGTGCCAGCAGCTTAGATCACGGGGCCCGCACAGATACGCAGTATTTT. Amino acid sequence: CASSLDHGARTDTQYF. The whole variable domain, remainder taken from reference TRBV7-2 and TRBJ2-3, is GAGVSQSPSNKVTEKGKDVELRCDPISGHTALYWYRQSLGQGLEFLIYFQGNSAPDKSGLPSDRFSAERTGGSVSTLTIQRTQQEDSAVYLCASSLDHGARTDTQYFGPGTRLTVL.

J is TRBJ1-3 and V is TRBV6-6; D is undetermined. The ends were cut back, 5 bases at V and 2 bases at J, with 10 bases in the middle. Germline values: CDR1 MNHNY, CDR2 SVGAGI (reference sequence). The CDR3 loop spans 14 amino acids. CDR3 loop: CASSALAAGNTIYF. In DNA form, the CDR3 reads TGTGCCAGCAGTGCGCTAGCGGCTGGAAACACCATATATTTT.

This chain links TRBV5-1 with TRBJ2-7; D gene ambiguous. V was pared by 1 base and J by 2 bases, with 13 bases between. In germline, CDR1 is SGHRS, CDR2 YFSETQ. This CDR3 contains 15 residues. This chain's CDR3 is CASSLLSAAAYEQYF. In nucleotides, the CDR3 is TGCGCCAGCAGCTTGTTATCGGCAGCTGCCTACGAGCAGTACTTC.

The chain recombines TRBV6-1 with TRBJ1-6; D remains unclear. The CDR3 consists of 16 residues. Per germline, CDR1 MNHNS and CDR2 SASEGT. Trimming took off 3 bases at V and 2 bases at J, with 11 bases between the two ends. The CDR3 DNA reads TGTGCCAGCAGTGAGGTGGTTGGTACCTATAATTCACCCCTCCACTTT. Protein: CASSEVVGTYNSPLHF.

This chain connects TRBV9 to TRBJ2-1; a weak D match, TRBD1 (5 bases). V was trimmed by 5 bases and J by 5 bases, leaving 8 bases between them. CDR3 size: 12 residues. Germline assignment: CDR1 SGDLS and CDR2 YYNGEE. CDR3 loop: CASRSGNNEQFF. Here the CDR3 DNA reads TGTGCCAGCAGATCAGGGAACAATGAGCAGTTCTTC.

The chain recombines TRBV6-1 with TRBJ2-7, with 8 bases matching TRBD2. Unmatched junction bases numbered 21, after V lost 0 bases and J lost 2 bases. The germline V gene has CDR1 MNHNS and CDR2 SASEGT. This CDR3 is 21 amino acids long. CDR3 region: CASSEAFTFDHSREGAYEQYF. The CDR3 DNA sequence: TGTGCCAGCAGTGAAGCGTTTACGTTCGACCACAGCCGGGAGGGCGCCTACGAGCAGTACTTC.

About this clone: The same CDR3 also results from other DNA sequences found in this sample. V and J are TRBV7-6 and TRBJ1-1, with D uncertain. Trimming took off 1 base at V and 1 base at J, with 4 bases between the two ends. CDR1 is SGHVS, CDR2 FNYEAQ, per germline. This CDR3 has 13 residues. The CDR3, as DNA: TGTGCCAGCAGCTTAGGAGCGAACACTGAAGCTTTCTTT. Its protein product is CASSLGANTEAFF. Looking up the rest from reference TRBV7-6 and TRBJ1-1 gives the full variable domain: GAGVSQSPRYKVTKRGQDVALRCDPISGHVSLYWYRQALGQGPEFLTYFNYEAQQDKSGLPNDRFSAERPEGSISTLTIQRTEQRDSAMYRCASSLGANTEAFFGQGTRLTVV.

This rearrangement joins TRBV5-6 to TRBJ1-1; D is uncertain. Deletions cut 0 bases from V and 0 bases from J, with 12 bases between. Germline CDR1 SGHDT, CDR2 YYEEEE. The length of the CDR3 is 16 residues. Here the CDR3 DNA reads TGTGCCAGCAGCTTGGACAGACTACCTGTGAACACTGAAGCTTTCTTT. This gives the protein CASSLDRLPVNTEAFF.

This clone was seen just once. The chain employs TRBV27 and TRBJ1-2; 11 nucleotides agree with TRBD1. Germline assignment: CDR1 MNHEY and CDR2 SMNVEV (reference sequence). This CDR3 contains 15 residues. Trimming cost V 9 bases and J 1 base; bases outside gene matches: 7. CDR3 sequence reads: CASGRTGGFNYGYTF. CDR3 coding DNA: TGTGCCAGTGGGCGGACAGGGGGCTTTAACTATGGCTACACCTTC.

The V gene is TRBV7-9, the J gene TRBJ1-3; D unclear. The length of the CDR3 is 15 residues. Germline loops: CDR1 SEHNR, CDR2 FQNEAQ (reference sequence). V was clipped by 0 bases and J by 6 bases, with 12 bases between them. The CDR3 sequence: CASSLARRKENTIYF. For the CDR3, the DNA is TGTGCCAGCAGCTTAGCTCGGAGGAAGGAAAACACCATATATTTT.

This chain joins TRBV29-1 and TRBJ2-7; D call uncertain. Germline assignment: CDR1 SQVTM and CDR2 ANQGSEA. The CDR3 has 12 amino acids. Trimming took off 0 bases at V and 6 bases at J, with 9 bases between the two ends. The CDR3 DNA is TGCAGCGTTGAAGAAGAAGGTCCCGAGCAGTACTTC. Encoded protein: CSVEEEGPEQYF.

The chain joins TRBV7-8 to TRBJ1-1; 9 nucleotides agree with TRBD1. Germline CDR1 and CDR2: SGHVS and FQNEAQ. V lost 3 bases, J lost 0 bases, and 5 bases stayed unmatched. CDR3 length: 16 residues. The CDR3 is CASSLGTGTLNTEAFF. The DNA for the CDR3 is TGTGCCAGCAGCTTGGGGACAGGGACATTGAACACTGAAGCTTTCTTT.

This chain uses TRBV15 with TRBJ1-1; tentatively, D is TRBD1 (6 bases). With 5 bases removed from V and 4 bases from J, the gap between germline ends came to 14 bases. Germline V gene lookup returns CDR1 LNHNV and CDR2 YYDKDF (reference sequence). The CDR3 length is 14 residues. CDR3 nucleotides: TGTGCCACCAGCTCTCAACCACAGGGCACTGAAGCTTTCTTT. It specifies CATSSQPQGTEAFF. The whole variable domain, filled in from reference TRBV15 and TRBJ1-1, reads DAMVIQNPRYQVTQFGKPVTLSCSQTLNHNVMYWYQQKSSQAPKLLFHYYDKDFNNEADTPDNFQSRRPNTSFCFLDIRSPGLGDTAMYLCATSSQPQGTEAFFGQGTRLTVV.

The V gene is TRBV19, the J gene TRBJ2-5, with 8 bases that match TRBD1. Germline V gene lookup returns CDR1 LNHDA and CDR2 SQIVND (reference sequence). Trimming at V came to 8 bases and at J to 5 bases, leaving 16 bases not matched to a gene. CDR3 length equals 16 residues. Here the CDR3 reads CASSNSGTGDVETQYF. In DNA form, the CDR3 reads TGTGCCAGTTCCAACTCGGGGACAGGAGATGTGGAGACCCAGTACTTC.

V usage is TRBV15 and J usage is TRBJ2-6; 8 bases fit TRBD1. V gave up 0 bases and J gave up 0 bases; unmatched junction bases: 10. The germline gives CDR1 LNHNV, CDR2 YYDKDF (reference sequence). The CDR3 runs to 20 residues. The CDR3 DNA reads TGTGCCACCAGCAGAGAACACCCGGGGACAGGCGTCTCTGGGGCCAACGTCCTGACTTTC. Translating it yields CATSREHPGTGVSGANVLTF.

The chain is built from TRBV15 and TRBJ2-7; D is perhaps TRBD1 (6 bases). Trimming shortened V by 1 base and J by 9 bases, and 19 bases separated the two germline ends. CDR1 and CDR2 from the germline V gene are LNHNV and YYDKDF (reference sequence). There are 15 residues in the CDR3. The CDR3 region is CATSRGRDILGVQYF. In nucleotides, the CDR3 is TGTGCCACCAGCAGAGGCCGGGACATTTTGGGCGTGCAGTACTTC.

Only one count was recorded for this clone. The chain employs TRBV4-2 and TRBJ2-1; 12 bases map to TRBD2. The CDR3 loop spans 19 amino acids. V was clipped by 6 bases and J by 10 bases; unmatched bases: 22. The germline V gene has CDR1 LGHNA and CDR2 YNFKEQ. Here the CDR3 reads CASSSPSAGTSGRRREQFF. The CDR3 DNA follows: TGTGCCAGCAGTTCTCCTAGCGCCGGGACTAGCGGGCGACGGCGCGAGCAGTTCTTC.

In the case of this clone: One junction end disagrees with the germline gene, perhaps due to a read error. This chain connects TRBV6-5 to TRBJ2-3; no firm D call. CDR1 and CDR2 from the germline V gene are MNHEY and SVGAGI. This CDR3 has 14 amino acids. The CDR3 region has the DNA TGTGCCAGCAGCCCATATAGGAGCACTGATACGCAGTATTTT. Translating it yields CASSPYRSTDTQYF.

The V call is TRBV27, the J call TRBJ1-1; possibly TRBD1 for D (6 bases). This CDR3 has 12 residues. The V end lost 6 bases, the J end lost 7 bases, and 12 bases lay between the germline ends. CDR1 and CDR2 from the germline V gene are MNHEY and SMNVEV (reference sequence). CDR3 coding DNA: TGTGCCAGCAGAAATAGAGGGGGTGAAGCTTTCTTT. The encoded protein is CASRNRGGEAFF.

The J gene is TRBJ1-2, the V gene TRBV11-2; no firm D call. The CDR3 sequence is 13 residues long. V lost 5 bases, J lost 4 bases, and 11 bases lay in between. CDR1 and CDR2 from the germline V gene are SGHAT and FQNNGV. DNA of the CDR3: TGTGCCAGCAGCAGCGGGGTGAGCTATGGCTACACCTTC. Protein: CASSSGVSYGYTF.

This chain links TRBV30 with TRBJ1-1; maybe TRBD1 (5 bases). Trimming took off 2 bases at V and 2 bases at J, with 9 bases between the two ends. Germline V gene sequence: CDR1 GTSNPN, CDR2 SVGIG (reference sequence). The CDR3 is made up of 13 amino acids. The CDR3 loop is CAWSLGGNTEAFF. In DNA, the CDR3 is TGTGCCTGGAGTCTTGGGGGAAACACTGAAGCTTTCTTT. The whole variable domain, filled in from reference TRBV30 and TRBJ1-1, reads SQTIHQWPATLVQPVGSPLSLECTVEGTSNPNLYWYRQAAGRGLQLLFYSVGIGQISSEVPQNLSASRPQDRQFILSSKKLLLSDSGFYLCAWSLGGNTEAFFGQGTRLTVV.

This clone was observed once. The chain has TRBV7-6 and TRBJ1-2; D perhaps matches TRBD1 (5 bases). From germline, CDR1 is SGHVS and CDR2 FNYEAQ. The CDR3 has 14 residues. V lost 1 base to trimming and J lost 3 bases, with 9 bases between them. The CDR3 protein is CASSLVQGDYGYTF. CDR3 coding DNA: TGTGCCAGCAGCTTAGTCCAGGGAGACTATGGCTACACCTTC.

The count of this clone is one. The chain uses TRBV4-3 and TRBJ2-7, with D maybe TRBD2 (5 bases). This CDR3 has 15 amino acids. The germline V gene encodes CDR1 LGHNA and CDR2 YSLEER. V was pared by 5 bases and J by 5 bases, with 19 bases between. Written as DNA, the CDR3 is TGCGCCAGCAGCGACCGCTTCGCCCCCGGGGACGAGCAGTACTTC. As protein: CASSDRFAPGDEQYF.

The chain combines TRBV27 with TRBJ2-7; D is possibly TRBD2 (5 bases). Germline assignment: CDR1 MNHEY and CDR2 SMNVEV (reference sequence). V gave up 2 bases and J gave up 0 bases, with 11 bases separating them. The CDR3 totals 15 residues. This CDR3 reads CASSLRLSDSYEQYF. DNA of the CDR3: TGTGCCAGCAGTTTAAGGCTTAGCGACTCCTACGAGCAGTACTTC.

The chain combines TRBV15 with TRBJ2-5; D possibly corresponds to TRBD2 (5 bases). CDR1 is LNHNV and CDR2 is YYDKDF in the germline V gene (reference sequence). The CDR3 is made up of 17 amino acids. V was pared by 3 bases and J by 4 bases, with 21 bases between. CDR3 residues: CATSSKPRARSGETQYF. The CDR3 DNA sequence: TGTGCCACCAGCAGCAAACCCCGGGCCCGAAGCGGAGAGACCCAGTACTTC.

CDR3 protein: CASSLAAGRTDTQYF. The CDR3 DNA follows: TGTGCCAGCAGTTTAGCGGCGGGCCGGACAGATACGCAGTATTTT. V usage is TRBV27 and J usage is TRBJ2-3; the D gene is possibly TRBD2 (5 bases). The CDR3 is 15 residues long. Germline V gives CDR1 MNHEY, CDR2 SMNVEV (reference sequence). Trimming stripped 2 bases from V and 3 bases from J, with 12 bases between.

The V gene is TRBV9, the J gene TRBJ1-2, with D tentatively TRBD1 (5 bases). The CDR3 contains 18 residues. The germline V and J ends were trimmed by 0 bases and 4 bases, with 22 bases remaining between them. Germline loops: CDR1 SGDLS, CDR2 YYNGEE. The CDR3 is CASSVARGGQGGIYGYTF. In DNA form, the CDR3 reads TGTGCCAGCAGCGTAGCTCGAGGTGGGCAGGGAGGGATCTATGGCTACACCTTC.

This clone is judged medium-sized. Other DNA sequences in the sample encode the same CDR3. The chain combines TRBV15 with TRBJ1-4; no clear D gene. V was pared by 5 bases and J by 8 bases, with 3 bases between. Germline V gene sequence: CDR1 LNHNV, CDR2 YYDKDF (reference sequence). The CDR3 extends over 10 amino acids. CDR3 residues: CATSREKLFF. The CDR3 DNA is TGTGCCACCAGCCGCGAAAAACTGTTTTTT.